The clone carrying this T cell receptor (beta chain) was seen at least ten times. This sample stems from a study of blood T cells in healthy people across ages. The second PCR ran 7 to 11 cycles with a sample-barcoded 5' primer and J-beta primers. In TCRdb, the 5' RACE reads were re-called with MiXCR into one record per CDR3 protein. The data show approximately 1.5 million distinct CDR3 sequences, about 32% seen once. Germline CDR1 SGHTA, CDR2 FQGNSA. V shed 1 base, J shed 3 bases, and the junction held 3 bases outside the gene matches. The CDR3 extends over 15 amino acids. The TCR sequence derives from a woman between 25 and 40 years old in good health. Sequenced sample: blood. The chain links TRBV7-2 to TRBJ2-1; TRBD1 agrees at 7 bases. The CDR3, as DNA: TGTGCCAGCAGCTTAGACAGGGGCCGCTACAATGAGCAGTTCTTC. It is translated as CASSLDRGRYNEQFF.